The clone carrying this T cell receptor (beta chain) was seen at least ten times. TCRdb used MiXCR to call clones anew from the PCR reads. The table shows roughly 6,900 clones, with 25% to 30% occurring only once. The CDR3 runs 17 residues. The ends were cut back, 0 bases at V and 1 base at J, with 14 bases in the middle. Germline loops: CDR1 SGHDT, CDR2 YYEEEE. Thyroid surgery had not been preceded by any treatment in any patient. These data are taken from a study of metastatic and nonmetastatic thyroid tumors. Sequenced: tumor tissue. The source is a female donor with papillary thyroid cancer or a benign thyroid nodule (not recorded which). Some clones in this sample may be carry-over from other donors' samples. The chain has TRBV5-6 and TRBJ2-1, with a possible D match to TRBD2 (6 bases). The CDR3 reads CASSLAGGKDSYNEQFF. CDR3 sequence (DNA): TGTGCCAGCAGCTTGGCCGGCGGGAAGGATTCCTACAATGAGCAGTTCTTC.